One sample yielded the 3 T cell receptor beta chains listed below, sequenced in a study of T-cell reconstitution after alpha-beta-depleted transplantation in children. Construction of the TCRbeta library involved unique molecular identifiers. In TCRdb, the PCR reads were re-called with MiXCR into one record per CDR3 protein. The repertoire has about 400,000 distinct CDR3 sequences, around 15% of them found once; the top ten carry approximately 29%. This sample comprised PBMCs, mostly from graft donor cells, obtained 360 days after TCRalphabeta/CD19-depleted stem cell transplant. Receptor source: a boy less than two years old who had a stem cell transplant for Wiskott-Aldrich syndrome, so the T cells may come from the graft donor.

A few counts support this clonotype. The chain has TRBV10-3 and TRBJ2-7; possibly TRBD1 or TRBD2 for D (5 bases each). The CDR3 is 14 residues long. From germline, CDR1 is ENHRY and CDR2 SYGVKD. Trimming took 2 bases from V and 0 from J, leaving 8 bases between them. For the CDR3, the DNA is TGTGCCATCAGTGAGAAGGGGAGCTCCTACGAGCAGTACTTC. Encoded protein: CAISEKGSSYEQYF.

Notes on this clonotype: This may stem from a read error, because a much larger clone lies one nucleotide away. This chain connects TRBV12-3 or TRBV12-4 to TRBJ2-5, with 8 bases fitting TRBD1. The CDR3 covers 16 residues. CDR3 loop: CAGSPSQGAKQETQYF. The DNA for the CDR3 is TGTGCCGGCAGTCCCTCGCAGGGGGCCAAGCAAGAGACCCAGTACTTC.

The chain combines TRBV25-1 with TRBJ2-7; D perhaps matches TRBD1 (6 bases). V was cut by 4 bases and J by 3 bases, with 13 bases left in between. The CDR3 sequence is 14 residues long. CDR1 and CDR2 (germline): MGHDK, SYGVNS. The CDR3 DNA is TGTGCCAGCAGTGGCAGGGGATCGGTCTACGAGCAGTACTTC. It yields the protein CASSGRGSVYEQYF.